The text below deals with one T cell receptor delta chain. TCRdb processed the reads again with the CATT caller. The top ten hold roughly 6.1% of the sample, which has some 4,900 delta-chain clones, 5.2% seen once. This specimen comes from a study of gamma-delta chains in newborns, infants, children. Study information: Microbial exposure reportedly drives polyclonal innate γδ T cell expansion after birth.

Sequencing was carried out using blood. This TCR was sampled from a child who was a newborn, infant or young child, either healthy, febrile or measles-vaccinated (not recorded which).

The CDR3 sequence is CALGELSPFPPLGHTLLYTDKLIF. CDR3 nucleotide sequence: TGTGCTCTTGGGGAACTCTCCCCCTTCCCTCCGTTGGGCCACACCCTCCTGTACACCGATAAACTCATCTTT. The rearrangement uses TRDV1 and TRDJ1; D is perhaps TRDD2 (6 bases). TCRdb offers no J gene call, so here the DNA was matched to germline to obtain one. The V end lost 0 bases, the J end lost 0 bases, and 35 bases lay between the germline ends. The CDR3 runs 24 residues. The germline V gene has CDR1 TSWWSYY and CDR2 QGS.